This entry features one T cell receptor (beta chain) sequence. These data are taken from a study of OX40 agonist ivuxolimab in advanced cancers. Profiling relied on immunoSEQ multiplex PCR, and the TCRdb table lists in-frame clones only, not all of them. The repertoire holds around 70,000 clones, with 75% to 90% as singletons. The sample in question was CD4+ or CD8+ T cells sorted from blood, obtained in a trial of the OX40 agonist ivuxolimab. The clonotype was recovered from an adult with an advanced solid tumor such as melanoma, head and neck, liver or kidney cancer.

The CDR3 reads CASSLVSAGNTIYF. CDR3 DNA sequence: TGCGCCAGCAGCTTGGTGTCAGCTGGAAACACCATATATTTT. The chain combines TRBV5-1 with TRBJ1-3, with D unresolved. Germline V lookup: CDR1 SGHRS, CDR2 YFSETQ. The CDR3 consists of 14 residues. V was trimmed by 0 bases and J by 2 bases, leaving 6 bases between them.